This T cell receptor (beta chain) was documented in a study of T cell changes during pregnancy in multiple sclerosis. Germline loops: CDR1 KGHSH, CDR2 LQKENI. The CDR3 is 16 residues long. J was trimmed by 3 bases and V by 5 bases; bases with no gene match: 9. Clones were read by immunoSEQ multiplex PCR, and TCRdb kept only the in-frame ones, dropping some. Here the sample spans about 64,000 clones, around 90% being singletons. The chain combines TRBV18 with TRBJ2-3; 9 nucleotides match TRBD2. The TCR sequence derives from a female donor with multiple sclerosis, enrolled in a pregnancy study. The material sequenced was peripheral blood, taken in the second trimester of pregnancy. CDR3 amino acids: CASSSLAGSDTDTQYF. As DNA, the CDR3 is TGTGCCAGCTCAAGCCTAGCGGGATCGGATACAGATACGCAGTATTTT.